What follows are 10 T cell receptor beta chains derived from one specimen sequenced in a study of OX40 agonist ivuxolimab in advanced cancers. Measured with immunoSEQ multiplex PCR; TCRdb has only the in-frame clones, and not every one. The repertoire holds 65,000 to 100,000 clones, with around 88% as singletons. Sequencing used CD4+ or CD8+ T cells sorted from blood, obtained in a trial of the OX40 agonist ivuxolimab. These receptors were taken from an adult with an advanced solid tumor such as melanoma, head and neck, liver or kidney cancer.

This rearrangement joins TRBV4-3 to TRBJ2-5, with TRBD2 matching 12 bases. The CDR3 totals 18 residues. Germline CDR1 LGHNA, CDR2 YSLEER. The V segment lost 1 base and the J segment 5 bases; nucleotides outside the gene matches: 11. CDR3 residues: CASSQGSRASGRAETQYF. In DNA, the CDR3 is TGCGCCAGCAGCCAAGGGTCTCGGGCTAGCGGGAGGGCGGAGACCCAGTACTTC.

The CDR3 here is CASSWTSSYNEQFF. Here the CDR3 DNA reads TGTGCCAGCAGTTGGACTAGCTCCTACAATGAGCAGTTCTTC. The chain couples TRBV6-6 to TRBJ2-1; 7 bases match TRBD2. CDR3 size: 14 residues. V trimming: 4 bases; J trimming: 0 bases; junction bases outside the gene matches: 0. Germline V lookup: CDR1 MNHNY, CDR2 SVGAGI (reference sequence).

This clone was detected only once. V is TRBV27 and J is TRBJ2-5, with 7 bases matching TRBD1. The CDR3 is 13 residues long. The germline V gene has CDR1 MNHEY and CDR2 SMNVEV (reference sequence). The trim removed 8 bases at V and 5 bases at J, leaving 8 bases unmatched. The CDR3 DNA reads TGTGCCAGCTCCAGGGGGAGAGGGGAGACCCAGTACTTC. Translation gives CASSRGRGETQYF.

The CDR3 spells CASSGSPSSDEQFF. The CDR3 DNA reads TGTGCCAGCAGCGGCAGCCCGAGTAGCGATGAGCAGTTCTTC. The chain links TRBV11-2 to TRBJ2-1; D possibly corresponds to TRBD2 (5 bases). V lost 5 bases and J lost 8, with 16 bases in between. The CDR3 totals 14 residues. Germline V gene sequence: CDR1 SGHAT, CDR2 FQNNGV.

For this clone: Other DNA sequences within the sample encode an identical CDR3. The chain combines TRBV7-6 with TRBJ2-2, with 12 bases matching TRBD2. Looked up from germline, CDR1 is SGHVS and CDR2 is FNYEAQ. J was trimmed by 1 base and V by 1 base; bases with no gene match: 4. This CDR3 has 18 amino acids. The CDR3 nucleotides read TGTGCCAGCAGCTTAGTGTCTAGCGGGAGGGTGAACACCGGGGAGCTGTTTTTT. Its protein is CASSLVSSGRVNTGELFF.

The rearrangement uses TRBV30 and TRBJ1-4, with D tentatively TRBD1 (5 bases). Germline V lookup: CDR1 GTSNPN, CDR2 SVGIG (reference sequence). V lost 3 bases and J lost 5, with 13 bases in between. There are 14 residues in the CDR3. The CDR3 DNA reads TGTGCCTGGAGGCCGGGGGGTAGAAATGAAAAACTGTTTTTT. This codes for CAWRPGGRNEKLFF.

The V and J genes are TRBV15 and TRBJ2-1, with 13 bases aligning to TRBD2. There are 15 residues in the CDR3. V lost 5 bases to trimming and J lost 8 bases; unmatched junction nucleotides: 6. Germline V gives CDR1 LNHNV, CDR2 YYDKDF (reference sequence). The CDR3 loop reads CATSWTSGSPHEQFF. CDR3 DNA sequence: TGTGCCACCAGCTGGACTAGCGGGAGTCCTCATGAGCAGTTCTTC.

The V call is TRBV18, the J call TRBJ2-7; 8 bases fit TRBD1. Germline V gene data show CDR1 as KGHSH and CDR2 as LQKENI. After removal of 6 bases from V and 2 bases from J, the junction contained 6 bases not matched to a gene. CDR3 length: 14 residues. This CDR3 reads CASSGTTGAYEQYF. The CDR3 DNA follows: TGTGCCAGCTCTGGGACGACAGGGGCCTACGAGCAGTACTTC.

This clone showed up just once. The chain carries TRBV4-2 and TRBJ1-5; 8 nucleotides line up with TRBD1. The ends lost 1 base at V and 7 bases at J; junction bases unmatched: 6. The CDR3 has 15 residues. CDR1 is LGHNA and CDR2 is YNFKEQ in the germline V gene. The CDR3 protein is CASSQGAGGQQPQHF. DNA of the CDR3: TGTGCCAGCAGCCAAGGAGCAGGGGGCCAACAGCCCCAGCATTTT.

The chain couples TRBV29-1 to TRBJ2-5; no firm D call. The CDR3 is 11 residues long. CDR1 is SQVTM, CDR2 ANQGSEA, per germline. The CDR3 reads CRAGEQETQYF. CDR3 coding DNA: TGCAGAGCTGGAGAACAAGAGACCCAGTACTTC. Together with reference TRBV29-1 and TRBJ2-5, the CDR3 gives the full variable domain: SAVISQKPSRDICQRGTSLTIQCQVDSQVTMMFWYRQQPGQSLTLIATANQGSEATYESGFVIDKFPISRPNLTFSTLTVSNMSPEDSSIYLCRAGEQETQYFGPGTRLLVL.